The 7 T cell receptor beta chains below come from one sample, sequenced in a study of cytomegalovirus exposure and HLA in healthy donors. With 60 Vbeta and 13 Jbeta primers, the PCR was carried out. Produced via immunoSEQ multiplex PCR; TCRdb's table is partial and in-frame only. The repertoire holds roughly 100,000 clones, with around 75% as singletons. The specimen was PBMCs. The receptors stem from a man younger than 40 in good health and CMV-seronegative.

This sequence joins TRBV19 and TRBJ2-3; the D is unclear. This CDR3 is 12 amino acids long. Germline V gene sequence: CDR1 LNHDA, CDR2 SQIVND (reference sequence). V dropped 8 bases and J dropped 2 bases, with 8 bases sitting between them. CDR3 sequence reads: CASRSDTDTQYF. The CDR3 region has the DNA TGTGCCAGTCGGTCCGACACAGATACGCAGTATTTT.

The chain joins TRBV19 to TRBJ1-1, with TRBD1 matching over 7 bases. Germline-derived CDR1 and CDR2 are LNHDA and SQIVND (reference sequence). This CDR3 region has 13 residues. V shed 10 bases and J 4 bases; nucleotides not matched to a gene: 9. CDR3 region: CATRDRVITEAFF. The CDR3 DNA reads TGTGCCACCAGAGACAGGGTCATCACTGAAGCTTTCTTT.

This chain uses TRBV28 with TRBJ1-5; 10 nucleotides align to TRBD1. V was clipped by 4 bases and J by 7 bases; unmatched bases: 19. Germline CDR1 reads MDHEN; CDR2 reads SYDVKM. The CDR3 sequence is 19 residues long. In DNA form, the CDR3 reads TGTGCCAGCAGTTCAAGCAGATACGGGGACAGGGGTAGAGGGCAGCCCCAGCATTTT. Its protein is CASSSSRYGDRGRGQPQHF.

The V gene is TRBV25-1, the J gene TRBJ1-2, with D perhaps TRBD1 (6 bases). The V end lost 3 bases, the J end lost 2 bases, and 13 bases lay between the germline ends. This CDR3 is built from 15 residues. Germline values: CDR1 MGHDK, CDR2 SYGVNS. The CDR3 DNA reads TGTGCCAGCAGTGAGGGGGGGGCCACGAACTATGGCTACACCTTC. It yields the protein CASSEGGATNYGYTF.

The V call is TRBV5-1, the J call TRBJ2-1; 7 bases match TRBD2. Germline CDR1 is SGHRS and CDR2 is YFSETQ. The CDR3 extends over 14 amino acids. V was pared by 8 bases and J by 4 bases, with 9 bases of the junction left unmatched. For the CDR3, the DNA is TGCGCCAGTTCCCTAGCGGATTCATACAATGAGCAGTTCTTC. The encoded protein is CASSLADSYNEQFF.

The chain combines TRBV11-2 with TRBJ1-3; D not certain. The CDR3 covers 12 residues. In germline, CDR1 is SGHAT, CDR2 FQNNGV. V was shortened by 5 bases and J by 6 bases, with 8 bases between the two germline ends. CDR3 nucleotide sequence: TGTGCCAGCAGCCTAACTCTAAACACCATATATTTT. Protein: CASSLTLNTIYF.

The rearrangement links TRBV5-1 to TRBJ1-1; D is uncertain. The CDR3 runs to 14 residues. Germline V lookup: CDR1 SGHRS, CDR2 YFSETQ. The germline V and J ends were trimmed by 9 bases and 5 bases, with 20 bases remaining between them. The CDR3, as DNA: TGCGCCACCGGGGAGGTAATAGGGTGGACTGAAGCTTTCTTT. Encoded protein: CATGEVIGWTEAFF.